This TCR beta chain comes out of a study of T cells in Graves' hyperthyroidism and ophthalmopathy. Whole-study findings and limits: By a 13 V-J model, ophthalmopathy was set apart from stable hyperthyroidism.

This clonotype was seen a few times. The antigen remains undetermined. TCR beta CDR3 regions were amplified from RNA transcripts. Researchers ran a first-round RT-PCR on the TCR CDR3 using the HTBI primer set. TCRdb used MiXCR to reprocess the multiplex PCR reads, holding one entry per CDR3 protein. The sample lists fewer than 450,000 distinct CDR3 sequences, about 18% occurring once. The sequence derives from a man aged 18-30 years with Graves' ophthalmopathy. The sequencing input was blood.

CDR3: CASSESGGGYEQYF. CDR3 nucleotide sequence: TGTGCCAGCAGCGAGTCGGGGGGGGGGTACGAGCAGTACTTC. The chain employs TRBV9 and TRBJ2-7, with 8 bases that match TRBD2. Germline-derived CDR1 and CDR2 are SGDLS and YYNGEE. The V gene end was trimmed by 3 bases and the J gene end by 4 bases; junction bases not matched to a gene: 6. The CDR3 spans 14 residues.